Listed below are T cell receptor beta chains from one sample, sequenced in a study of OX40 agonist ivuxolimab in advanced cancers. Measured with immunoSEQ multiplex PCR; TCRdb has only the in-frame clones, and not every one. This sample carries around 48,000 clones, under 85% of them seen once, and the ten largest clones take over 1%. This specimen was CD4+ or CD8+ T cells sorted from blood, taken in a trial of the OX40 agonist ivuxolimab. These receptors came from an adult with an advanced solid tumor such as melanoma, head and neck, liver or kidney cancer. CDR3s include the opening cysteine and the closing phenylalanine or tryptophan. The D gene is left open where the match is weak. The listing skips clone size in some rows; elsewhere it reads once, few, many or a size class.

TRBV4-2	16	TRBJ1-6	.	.	TGTGCCAGCAGCCAAGATGGGGTGGGCAATAATTCACCCCTCCACTTT	CASSQDGVGNNSPLHF
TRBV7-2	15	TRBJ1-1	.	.	TGTGCCAGCAGCTTAGCTGGTGGAACAAGCACTGAAGCTTTCTTT	CASSLAGGTSTEAFF
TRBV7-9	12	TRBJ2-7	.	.	TGTGCCAGCAGCTTAGCGGGGGGCGAGCAGTACTTC	CASSLAGGEQYF
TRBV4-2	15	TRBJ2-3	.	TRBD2	TGTGCCAGCAGCCCCCCCCCGGGGGGGCCAGATACGCAGTATTTT	CASSPPPGGPDTQYF
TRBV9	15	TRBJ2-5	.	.	TGTGCCAGCAGCGTAACGTCAGGGGTGGGAGAGACCCAGTACTTC	CASSVTSGVGETQYF
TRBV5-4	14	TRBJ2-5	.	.	TGTGCCAGCAGCCCGTCGGGGGAGAGGGAGACCCAGTACTTC	CASSPSGERETQYF
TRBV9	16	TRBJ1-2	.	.	TGTGCCAGCAGCGGCCAACCGGGGCCGGCTAACTATGGCTACACCTTC	CASSGQPGPANYGYTF
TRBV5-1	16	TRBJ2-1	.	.	TGCGCCAGCAGCCATCAGTTCGGGGACTCCTACAATGAGCAGTTCTTC	CASSHQFGDSYNEQFF
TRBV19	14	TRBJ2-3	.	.	TGTGCCAGTTCGGACAGTACTAGCACAGATACGCAGTATTTT	CASSDSTSTDTQYF
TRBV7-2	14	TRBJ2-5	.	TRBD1	TGTGCCAGCAGCTTCACCGGGACAGCTAATTTCCCGTACTTC	CASSFTGTANFPYF
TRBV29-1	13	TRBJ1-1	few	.	TGCAGCGTAATACCTCACGGGGACACTGAAGCTTTCTTT	CSVIPHGDTEAFF
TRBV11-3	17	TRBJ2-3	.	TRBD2	TGTGCCAGCAGCTTCGGGACTAGCGGGGGGAGCGCAGATACGCAGTATTTT	CASSFGTSGGSADTQYF
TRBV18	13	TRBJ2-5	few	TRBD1	TGTGCCAGCTCTGGGACAGACCAAGAGACCCAGTACTTC	CASSGTDQETQYF
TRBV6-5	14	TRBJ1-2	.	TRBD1	TGTGCCAGCAAACCGACAGGGGGGTCGGGTGGCTACACCTTC	CASKPTGGSGGYTF
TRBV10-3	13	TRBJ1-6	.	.	TGTGCCATCCCTCCGCCCTATAATTCACCCCTCCACTTT	CAIPPPYNSPLHF
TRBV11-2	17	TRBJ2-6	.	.	TGTGCCAGCAGCTTTACACCACAGCTCTCTGGGGCCAACGTCCTGACTTTC	CASSFTPQLSGANVLTF
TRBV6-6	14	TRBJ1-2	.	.	TGTGCCAGCAGTTACACCCTTGGAAGTGGTGGCTACACCTTC	CASSYTLGSGGYTF
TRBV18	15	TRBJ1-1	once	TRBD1	TGTGCCAGCTCACCCTCGACAGGGATGAGCACTGAAGCTTTCTTT	CASSPSTGMSTEAFF
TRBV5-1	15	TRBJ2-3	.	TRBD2	TGCGCCAGCAGCCCGGGACTAGTGGACACAGATACGCAGTATTTT	CASSPGLVDTDTQYF
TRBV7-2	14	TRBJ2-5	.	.	TGTGCCAGCAGCTTAGGGGGGAGTCAAGAGACCCAGTACTTC	CASSLGGSQETQYF
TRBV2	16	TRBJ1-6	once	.	TGTGCCAGCAGTGGGACAGCAAGAGGGGCCAATTCACCCCTCCACTTT	CASSGTARGANSPLHF
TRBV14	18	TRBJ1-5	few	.	TGTGCCAGCAGCCCTAAGCGGGGCCAGATGGGGAGCAATCAGCCCCAGCATTTT	CASSPKRGQMGSNQPQHF
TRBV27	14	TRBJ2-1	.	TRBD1	TGTGCCAGCAGGGGGACAGGGATAGGCAATGAGCAGTTCTTC	CASRGTGIGNEQFF
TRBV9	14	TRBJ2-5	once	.	TGTGCCAGCAGCGCTAAAGGGGGGGGTAAGACCCAGTACTTC	CASSAKGGGKTQYF
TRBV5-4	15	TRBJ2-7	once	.	TGTGCCAGCAGCTTGGGCAACAGGGCTTTCGGCGAGCAGTACTTC	CASSLGNRAFGEQYF
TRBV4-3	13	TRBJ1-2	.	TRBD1	TGCGCCAGCAGCTCCACAGGGGGCGGGGGCTACACCTTC	CASSSTGGGGYTF
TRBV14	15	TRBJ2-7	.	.	TGTGCCAGCAGCGCGAGCCCTCCGAGCTCCTACGAGCAGTACTTC	CASSASPPSSYEQYF
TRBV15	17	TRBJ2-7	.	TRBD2	TGTGCCACCAGCAGAGACGTCCGATCAGCGGGGGCCTACGAGCAGTACTTC	CATSRDVRSAGAYEQYF
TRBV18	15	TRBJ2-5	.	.	TGTGCCAGCTCACCAACGGTGGAGACCCCAAAGGGTTGGGACTTC	CASSPTVETPKGWDF
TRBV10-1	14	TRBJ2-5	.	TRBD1	TGCGCCAGCAGTGAAAGGACAGGGCTGGAGACCCAGTACTTC	CASSERTGLETQYF
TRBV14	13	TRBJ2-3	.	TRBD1	TGTGCCAGCAGCCCCACAGGGGTAGATACGCAGTATTTT	CASSPTGVDTQYF
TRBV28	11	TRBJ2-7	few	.	TGTGCCAGCAGTTCCCTCCGCGAGCAGTACTTC	CASSSLREQYF
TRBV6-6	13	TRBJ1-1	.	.	TGTGCCAGCAGCAATACACGGAACACTGAAGCTTTCTTT	CASSNTRNTEAFF
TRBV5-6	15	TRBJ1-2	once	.	TGTGCCAGCAGCTTAAGAATGGGAATACTCTATGGCTACACCTTC	CASSLRMGILYGYTF
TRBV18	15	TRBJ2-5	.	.	TGTGCCAGCTCACCGGCTAGTAGGGGCCAAGAGACCCAGTACTTC	CASSPASRGQETQYF
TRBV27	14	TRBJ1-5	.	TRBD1	TGTGCCAGCAGGTTGACAGGGTACGATCAGCCCCAGCATTTT	CASRLTGYDQPQHF
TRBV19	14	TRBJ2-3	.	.	TGTGCCACCCGACCGGACCCCGTAGGAGATACGCAGTATTTT	CATRPDPVGDTQYF
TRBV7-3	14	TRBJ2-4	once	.	TGTGCCAGCAGCTCCGAGGGAGCCAAAAACATTCAGTACTTC	CASSSEGAKNIQYF
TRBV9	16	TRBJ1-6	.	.	TGTGCCAGCAGCGTAGCCGCGGGCCCTAGGAGTTCACCCCTCCACTTT	CASSVAAGPRSSPLHF
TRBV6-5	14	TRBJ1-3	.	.	TGTGCCAGCAGTTACGCGGACATTGGAAACACCATATATTTT	CASSYADIGNTIYF
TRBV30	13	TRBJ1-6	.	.	TGTGCCTGGAACAGGGCCGTAAATTCACCCCTCCACTTT	CAWNRAVNSPLHF
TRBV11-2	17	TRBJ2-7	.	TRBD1	TGTGCCAGCAGCCCTGGGACAGGGTGGAGGACTGTCTACGAGCAGTACTTC	CASSPGTGWRTVYEQYF
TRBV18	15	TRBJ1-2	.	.	TGTGCCAGCTCACCAACAGCCCGTGGGTTCTATGGCTACACCTTC	CASSPTARGFYGYTF
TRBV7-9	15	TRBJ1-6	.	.	TGTGCCAGCAGCCCGAGGGGCGCGGGTAATTCACCCCTCCACTTT	CASSPRGAGNSPLHF
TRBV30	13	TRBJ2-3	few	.	TGTGCCTGGAGTAGAGGGCGCGAAGATACGCAGTATTTT	CAWSRGREDTQYF
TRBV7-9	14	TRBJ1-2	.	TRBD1	TGTGCCAGCAGCCGCGCCGGGACAGGGGATGGCTACACCTTC	CASSRAGTGDGYTF
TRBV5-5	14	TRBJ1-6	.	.	TGTGCCAGCAGCTACCAGGTTTATAATTCACCCCTCCACTTT	CASSYQVYNSPLHF
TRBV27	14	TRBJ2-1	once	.	TGTGCCAGCAGTTCTTGGAGACAATACAATGAGCAGTTCTTC	CASSSWRQYNEQFF
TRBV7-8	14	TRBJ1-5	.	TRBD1	TGTGCCAGCAGCCAACGGACAGGGGGTGGACCCCAGCATTTT	CASSQRTGGGPQHF
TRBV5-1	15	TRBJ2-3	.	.	TGCGCCAGCAGCTTGAAGAGCGGCCCCGGTGGTACGCAGTATTTT	CASSLKSGPGGTQYF
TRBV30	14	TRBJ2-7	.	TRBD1	TGTGCCTGGAGGGGACAGGGGGTCATAGGCGAGCAGTACTTC	CAWRGQGVIGEQYF
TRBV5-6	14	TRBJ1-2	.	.	TGTGCCAGCAGCTTAAGGGTTCGGAGCTATGGCTACACCTTC	CASSLRVRSYGYTF
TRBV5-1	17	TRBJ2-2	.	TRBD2	TGCGCCAGCAGCTTGCGACTAGCGGGGGCAAACACCGGGGAGCTGTTTTTT	CASSLRLAGANTGELFF
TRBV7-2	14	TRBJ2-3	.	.	TGTGCCAGCAGCTTAGGGACCTCCACAGATACGCAGTATTTT	CASSLGTSTDTQYF
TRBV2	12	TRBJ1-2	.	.	TGTGCCAGCAGTGCGGGGGGGTATGGCTACACCTTC	CASSAGGYGYTF